This T cell receptor beta chain stems from a study of response to subunit inactivated influenza vaccine. Each CDR3 protein is one row after TCRdb ran MiXCR on the RT-PCR reads. The sample consists of over 650,000 distinct CDR3 sequences, about 18% of them appearing once. Looked up from germline, CDR1 is SEHNR and CDR2 is FQNEAQ (reference sequence). CDR3 length equals 16 residues. V was shortened by 1 base and J by 7 bases, with 16 bases between the two germline ends. The V gene is TRBV7-9, the J gene TRBJ2-2, with D perhaps TRBD1 (6 bases). Sample: PBMCs from blood, taken 4 to 6 days after vaccination. The sequence derives from a man aged 50-59 years who received an inactivated influenza vaccine. The CDR3 DNA follows: TGTGCCAGCAGCTTAGGGGGGCCAAAAAGCGGCGGGGAGCTGTTTTTT. This encodes CASSLGGPKSGGELFF.